Listed here are 4 T cell receptor beta chains from one sample, sequenced in a study of PD-L1 blockade in urothelial cancer. Repertoires were generated with immunoSEQ multiplex PCR, while TCRdb's copy carries only in-frame clones and drops some. The data contain some 110,000 clones, 80% to 95% of them seen just once; the ten biggest clones take up approximately 3.5%. As for time point: peripheral blood 6 weeks after treatment start. This sample comprised PBMCs, obtained around atezolizumab (anti-PD-L1) treatment. Receptor source: a man aged 55 to 70 with urothelial cancer.

About this clone itself: The limits of the CDR3 on the DNA are not certain, so only TCRdb's listed CDR3 is given. The rearrangement joins TRBV19 to TRBJ1-5; TRBD1 is taken as the D call from the table, unchecked against the DNA. The CDR3 spans 15 amino acids, including both terminal residues. Germline lookup yields CDR1 LNHDA and CDR2 SQIVND (reference sequence). CDR3 sequence: CASTSGPGGNQPQHF.

This chain uses TRBV7-2 with TRBJ1-2; possibly TRBD1 for D (5 bases). Germline V lookup: CDR1 SGHTA, CDR2 FQGNSA. V was shortened by 8 bases and J by 5 bases, with 18 bases between the two germline ends. The CDR3 is made up of 14 amino acids. In DNA form, the CDR3 reads TGTGCCAGCGCCCCTCAGGGCGCCCGATATGGCTACACCTTC. This translates into CASAPQGARYGYTF.

The chain employs TRBV6-1 and TRBJ1-1; 7 bases are shared with TRBD1. The germline V gene encodes CDR1 MNHNS and CDR2 SASEGT. The junction had 10 bases not matched to a gene; V was cut back by 6 bases and J by 3 bases. This CDR3 comprises 15 residues. The CDR3 coding sequence is TGTGCCAGCAGACCCCGCGAGGGGGCGGACACTGAAGCTTTCTTT. It encodes CASRPREGADTEAFF.

V usage is TRBV27 and J usage is TRBJ2-3, with D tentatively TRBD1 (5 bases). Deletions cut 5 bases from V and 3 bases from J, with 21 bases between. The CDR3 is 17 amino acids. Germline lookup yields CDR1 MNHEY and CDR2 SMNVEV (reference sequence). In nucleotides, the CDR3 is TGTGCCAGCAGTCCCCTTTTTTGGCAGGGCTTAACAGATACGCAGTATTTT. This encodes CASSPLFWQGLTDTQYF.